This T cell receptor (beta chain) was documented in a study of CD8 T cells in ankylosing spondylitis. Broader study findings: It appeared that ankylosing spondylitis blood was characterized by a TCR beta motif of fewer than 10 highly homologous variants. Reactive arthritis synovial fluid and blood previously showed some of these motif variants.

Quantitative barcoded 5'-RACE was used to prepare TCR beta libraries. TCRdb re-called the 5' RACE reads through MiXCR, storing one row per CDR3 protein. The table lists about 220,000 distinct CDR3 sequences, approximately 20% of them singletons. This clonotype was counted only a few times. What it recognizes is unknown. Material: blood, either unsorted or a sorted T cell fraction (not recorded which). The clonotype was recovered from a male donor with ankylosing spondylitis.

The CDR3 region is CASSPGQGADEQYF. DNA of the CDR3: TGTGCCAGCAGTCCAGGACAGGGGGCGGACGAGCAGTACTTC. The chain has TRBV12-3 or TRBV12-4 and TRBJ2-7; 11 bases fit TRBD1. The CDR3 loop spans 14 amino acids. Unmatched junction bases numbered 5, after V lost 5 bases and J lost 5 bases.